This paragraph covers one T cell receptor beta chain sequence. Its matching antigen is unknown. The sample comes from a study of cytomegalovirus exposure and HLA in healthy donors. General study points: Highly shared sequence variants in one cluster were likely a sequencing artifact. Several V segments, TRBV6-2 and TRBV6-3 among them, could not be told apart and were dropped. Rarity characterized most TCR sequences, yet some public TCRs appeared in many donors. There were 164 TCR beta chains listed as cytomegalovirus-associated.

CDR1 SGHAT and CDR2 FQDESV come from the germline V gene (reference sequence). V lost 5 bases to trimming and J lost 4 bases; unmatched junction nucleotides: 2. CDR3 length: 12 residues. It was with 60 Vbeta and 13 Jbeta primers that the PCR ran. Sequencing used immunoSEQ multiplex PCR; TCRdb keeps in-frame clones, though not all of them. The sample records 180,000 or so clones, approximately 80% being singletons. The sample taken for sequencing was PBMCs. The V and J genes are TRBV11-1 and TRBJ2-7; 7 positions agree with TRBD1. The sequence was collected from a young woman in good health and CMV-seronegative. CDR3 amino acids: CASSVQGYEQYF. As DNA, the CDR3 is TGTGCCAGCAGCGTACAGGGGTACGAGCAGTACTTC. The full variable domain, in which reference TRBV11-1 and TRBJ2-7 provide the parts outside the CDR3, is EAEVAQSPRYKITEKSQAVAFWCDPISGHATLYWYRQILGQGPELLVQFQDESVVDDSQLPKDRFSAERLKGVDSTLKIQPAELGDSAMYLCASSVQGYEQYFGPGTRLTVT.